A single TCR beta chain is shown here with its context. One entry per CDR3 protein, called by TCRdb with MiXCR from the RT-PCR reads. The sample lists almost 700,000 distinct CDR3 sequences, around 14% occurring once. The CDR3 contains 16 residues. Germline CDR1 SGHNT, CDR2 YENEEA. The junction had 8 bases not matched to a gene; V was cut back by 5 bases and J by 9 bases. Sequences were obtained from memory CD4+ T cells from blood. The rearrangement uses TRBV11-3 and TRBJ2-1; 15 bases line up with TRBD2. The source of this sequence is a female donor in good health, serving as a healthy control. CDR3 in amino acids: CASSRRTSGGAGEQFF. The CDR3 region has the DNA TGTGCCAGCAGCCGCAGGACTAGCGGGGGGGCCGGTGAGCAGTTCTTC.